This T cell receptor (beta chain) was sequenced during a study of blood T cell repertoires in COVID-19. Study context: Both acute and convalescent COVID-19 samples were obtained from the United States, Italy and Spain. T cells, B-cell-depleted T cells, or PBMCs provided the cDNA or gDNA that served as material.

J gave up 1 base and V 7 bases, and 3 bases lay outside the gene matches. The length of the CDR3 is 14 residues. CDR1 is MNHNY, CDR2 SVGAGI, per germline (reference sequence). Per the authors' pipeline: Estimates of nucleated cell counts were drawn from the amplification of reference gene primers. The method was immunoSEQ multiplex PCR; TCRdb's version includes in-frame clones alone and lacks a portion of them. V and J calls plus clone size are reproduced from that table; the DNA served to infer D and trimming. This sample carries approximately 19,000 clones, approximately 93% of them seen once, and the ten largest clones take about 6%.

The clonotype originates from a human donor in a cohort sampled during active COVID-19. V gene TRBV6-6 combines with J gene TRBJ2-7, with 11 bases aligning to TRBD1. Sequencing was carried out using peripheral blood. In DNA, the CDR3 is TGTGCCAGCACCGGGACAGGGGGTTCCTACGAGCAGTACTTC. The encoded protein is CASTGTGGSYEQYF.